The text below deals with one T cell receptor beta chain. Its target is unknown. From germline, CDR1 is SGHAT and CDR2 FQNNGV. V dropped 0 bases and J dropped 3 bases, with 9 bases sitting between them. The CDR3 extends over 14 amino acids. Researchers ran the PCR with 60 Vbeta and 13 Jbeta primers. Generated by immunoSEQ multiplex PCR, the TCRdb table keeps only in-frame clones and is missing some. This listing includes 40,000 to 50,000 clones. The data are from a study of cytomegalovirus exposure and HLA in healthy donors. Whole-study findings and limits: In an earlier analysis, about 87% or about 30%: the productive usage of most TCR beta V segments. Accurate HLA-A and HLA-B prediction from TCR beta sequences was reported for most subjects.

The V gene is TRBV11-2, the J gene TRBJ2-7, with D possibly matching TRBD2 (6 bases). This TCR came from a woman aged 40 to 55 in good health and CMV-seronegative. Specimen: PBMCs. In DNA, the CDR3 is TGTGCCAGCAGCTTAGAAAGGGACTTCTACGAGCAGTACTTC. Protein sequence: CASSLERDFYEQYF.